Listed below are T cell receptor beta chains from one sample, sequenced in a study of shared clonotypes between healthy human individuals. Some clones are missing from TCRdb's copy, which holds only in-frame ones; the method was immunoSEQ multiplex PCR. Found here are about 1,900,000 clones, 85% to 95% of them singletons; the top ten hold 1.2%. Source material: naive CD8+ T cells sorted from blood. These receptors were obtained from a man younger than 30 in good health. The CDR3 runs from the conserved cysteine through the conserved F or W. D genes are given only for firm matches.

J,D,V,CDR3
TRBJ2-3,-,TRBV18,CASSPGARTDTQYF
TRBJ2-1,TRBD2,TRBV5-1,CASSMEGTSGEEQFF
TRBJ2-2,-,TRBV4-1,CASSYNENTGELFF
TRBJ2-2,TRBD1,TRBV2,CASSEASGTGFGELFF
TRBJ2-1,TRBD1,TRBV7-6,CASSPGQGPYNEQFF
TRBJ1-5,-,TRBV7-9,CASSLADQPQHF
TRBJ2-5,-,TRBV11-3,CASSIAPGGTQYF
TRBJ2-5,TRBD1,TRBV2,CASLYQAGGLETQYF
TRBJ2-2,TRBD1,TRBV6-1,CASSMHRGGGELFF
TRBJ2-7,-,TRBV5-6,CASSFTGPTYEQYF
TRBJ2-1,-,TRBV9,CASSVGGDPSYNEQFF
TRBJ2-7,TRBD1,TRBV5-1,CASSWNDRTGDYEQYF
TRBJ2-1,-,TRBV4-2,CASSFSEQAGYNEQFF
TRBJ2-7,-,TRBV29-1,CSVEDGGYEQYF
TRBJ2-7,-,TRBV2,CASRYDPYYEQYF
TRBJ2-3,-,TRBV5-6,CASSLEAQYHTQYF
TRBJ1-1,-,TRBV6-5,CASSYVQGQEAFF
TRBJ1-1,-,TRBV7-9,CASSPNREITEAFF
TRBJ2-7,-,TRBV5-1,CASSLGLDTYEQYF
TRBJ2-7,TRBD1,TRBV5-6,CASSFGTGKLHEQYF
TRBJ2-7,-,TRBV10-3,CAISEGTSYEQYF
TRBJ2-1,TRBD2,TRBV27,CASSSGLAGVLEQFF
TRBJ2-4,TRBD2,TRBV4-2,CASSQDRLAGGLAKNIQYF
TRBJ2-5,TRBD2,TRBV13,CASSDGGAGGPLETQYF
TRBJ2-7,TRBD1,TRBV5-3,CATLPGQGDLEQYF
TRBJ2-2,TRBD1,TRBV7-9,CASSHGQGVGELFF
TRBJ2-3,TRBD2,TRBV10-3,CAINGLAGGPDTQYF
TRBJ2-7,TRBD1,TRBV28,CASTLQGASYEQYF
TRBJ2-1,TRBD2,TRBV2,CASSALENGTSGTYNEQFF
TRBJ2-7,TRBD2,TRBV11-2,CASSLVGSGLAGEQYF
TRBJ2-1,-,TRBV25-1,CASTLGGLDNEQFF
TRBJ1-1,TRBD1,TRBV7-9,CASSPRTGGEAFF
TRBJ1-1,-,TRBV5-5,CASSLGVDTEAFF
TRBJ1-1,TRBD1,TRBV6-5,CASSYGTGWYTEAFF
TRBJ2-6,-,TRBV30,CAWSDDSALFGSGANVLTF
TRBJ2-1,-,TRBV27,CASSPGTAGEQFF
TRBJ2-5,-,TRBV5-1,CASSLLLEETQYF
TRBJ1-1,-,TRBV2,CASSDRGDTDGAFF
TRBJ1-3,-,TRBV13,CASTQGSGNTIYF
TRBJ2-7,-,TRBV7-2,CASSQEGPAYEQYF
TRBJ2-7,TRBD1,TRBV27,CASSLSPGTGKAYEQYF
TRBJ2-7,TRBD2,TRBV5-6,CASSLLAGGAYEQYF
TRBJ2-5,-,TRBV4-1,CASSHYPSAYQETQYF
TRBJ2-5,-,TRBV7-9,CASSLEGTQETQYF
TRBJ2-7,-,TRBV7-2,CASSRGGFFLGESYEQYF